The TCR beta chain described here comes from a study of T-cell memory formation after mild COVID-19 listed by TCRdb under 2021. General notes on the study: TCR sequence clusters from the two donors were largely donor specific. In a couple of donors, T-cell clones that expanded and contracted after mild COVID-19 were tracked by sequencing TCRalpha and TCRbeta repertoires over time. The cohort was made up of two young adult volunteers, one female and one male, who were previously healthy.

The reads were generated on an Illumina NovaSeq 6000. cDNA libraries for TCRalpha and TCRbeta were prepared by 5'RACE using constant-segment primers, with sample barcodes and unique molecular identifiers added. Trizol reagent was used to extract RNA from every sample. The libraries were amplified in two PCR steps, and the second step added a second sample barcode and Illumina TruSeq adapters. The libraries were sequenced on an Illumina NovaSeq using 2 x 150 bp paired-end reads. Turning to the authors' computational methods: With migec v1.2.7, reads were demultiplexed and then collapsed into UMI-guided consensus sequences. Using mixcr v2.1.11, UMI consensuses were aligned to TRA and TRB V and J templates and then assembled into clonotypes. A clonotype was counted as expanded or contracted only when both edgeR and NoisET called the clonotype significant, with the noise models trained on biological replicates. For edgeR calls, a false discovery rate-adjusted p below 0.01 and a log2 fold-change threshold of 1 were applied. PCA with hierarchical clustering of max-normalized trajectories of the 1000 most abundant clonotypes was used as exploratory dynamics analysis. The CD4 or CD8 phenotype of responding clones was assigned using the separately sequenced CD4+ and CD8+ repertoires. In-frame beta chains were kept once TCRdb had trimmed the public reads at Q25 with fastp and called clones with MiXCR. One record per CDR3 amino acid sequence lists the most common genes and DNA. In this record, the V and J calls reflect TCRdb's handling and not the investigators' own analysis. For this sample there are 120,000 to 150,000 distinct CDR3 sequences; less than 20% appear just once. In total, the top ten clones hold about 2.1% of the sample.

Regarding this clonotype: Which antigen it targets is not known. Base qualities were left out, and no much larger clone turns up one base away.

Ends trimmed: V by 0 bases, J by 4 bases; bases unmatched to a gene: 4. Looking up the germline V gene yields CDR1 LGHNA and CDR2 YNFKEQ. The CDR3 holds 15 amino acids from the cysteine to the phenylalanine. Solely the CDR3 DNA is kept, with 45 bases framed from the first base. Ficoll-Paque density gradient centrifugation was the method used to isolate PBMCs. Study-wide conclusions, independent of this receptor: The study included only two mild cases, and larger cohorts that include severe cases with pre-infection samples were judged to be necessary. Contracting CD4+ clones were found mainly in CM and EM memory subsets, while CD8+ clones were enriched in EMRA. Whether the second-wave clones peaking on day 37 were SARS-CoV-2 specific was not confirmed. Clones contracting from day 15 to 85 had balanced CD4/CD8 phenotypes, while a second wave expanding from day 15 to 37 was biased towards CD4+. Some responding clones were detected in pre-infection memory, suggesting pre-existing cross-reactive memory T cells joined the SARS-CoV-2 response.

The TCR originated in an adult woman who had mild COVID-19 (a few samples of this study predate the infection). The sample titles of this study are shuffled in the database, so cell type and time point are left out; the donor was told from shared clones. The sequenced sample was PBMCs or a T cell subset sorted from them (not recorded which). The rearranged segments are TRBV4-2 and TRBJ1-1; 8 junctional bases match TRBD1. The base sequence is TGTGCCAGCAGCCAAGACAGGGGGCGCGGCACTGAAGCTTTCTTT. Its product reads: CASSQDRGRGTEAFF.